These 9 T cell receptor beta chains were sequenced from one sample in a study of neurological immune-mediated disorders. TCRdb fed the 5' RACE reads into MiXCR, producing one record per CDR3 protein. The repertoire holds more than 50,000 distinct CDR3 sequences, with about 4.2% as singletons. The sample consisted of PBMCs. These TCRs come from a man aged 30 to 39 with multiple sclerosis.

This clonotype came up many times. In DNA, the CDR3 is TGTGCCAGCAGCTTCACAGGGGTTCCCTACAATGAGCAGTTCTTC. Amino acid sequence: CASSFTGVPYNEQFF. The chain couples TRBV5-5 to TRBJ2-1, with 7 nucleotides matching TRBD1. Trimming cost V 2 bases and J 2 bases; bases outside gene matches: 4. CDR1 and CDR2 (germline): SGHKS, YYEKEE (reference sequence). This CDR3 is 15 amino acids long.

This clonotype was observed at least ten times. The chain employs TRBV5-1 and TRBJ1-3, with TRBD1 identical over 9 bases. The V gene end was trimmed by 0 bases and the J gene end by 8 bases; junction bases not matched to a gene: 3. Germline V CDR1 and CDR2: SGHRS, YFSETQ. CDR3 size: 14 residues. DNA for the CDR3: TGCGCCAGCAGCTTGGCCGGACAGGGGTACACCATATATTTT. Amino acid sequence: CASSLAGQGYTIYF.

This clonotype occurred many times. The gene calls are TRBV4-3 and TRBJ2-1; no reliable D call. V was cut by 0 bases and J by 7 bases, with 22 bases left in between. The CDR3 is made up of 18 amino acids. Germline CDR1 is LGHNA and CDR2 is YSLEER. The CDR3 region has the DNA TGCGCCAGCAGCCAAGAAGGCTTAGTAGGGCAGTCCTGGAATGAGCAGTTCTTC. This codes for CASSQEGLVGQSWNEQFF.

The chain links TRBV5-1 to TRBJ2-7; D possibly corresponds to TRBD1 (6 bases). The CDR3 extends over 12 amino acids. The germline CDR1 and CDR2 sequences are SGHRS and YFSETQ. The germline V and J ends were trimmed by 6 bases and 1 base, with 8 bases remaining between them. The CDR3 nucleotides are TGCGCCAGCACCGACAGGTCCTACGAGCAGTACTTC. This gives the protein CASTDRSYEQYF. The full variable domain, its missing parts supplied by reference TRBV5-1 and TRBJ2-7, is KAGVTQTPRYLIKTRGQQVTLSCSPISGHRSVSWYQQTPGQGLQFLFEYFSETQRNKGNFPGRFSGRQFSNSRSEMNVSTLELGDSALYLCASTDRSYEQYFGPGTRLTVT.

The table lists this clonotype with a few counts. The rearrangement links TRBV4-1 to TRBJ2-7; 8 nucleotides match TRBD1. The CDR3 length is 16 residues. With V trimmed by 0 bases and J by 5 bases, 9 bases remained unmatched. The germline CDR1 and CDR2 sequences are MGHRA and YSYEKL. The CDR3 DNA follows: TGCGCCAGCAGCCAAGACCGGACAGGGTTTTCCCACGAGCAGTACTTC. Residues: CASSQDRTGFSHEQYF.

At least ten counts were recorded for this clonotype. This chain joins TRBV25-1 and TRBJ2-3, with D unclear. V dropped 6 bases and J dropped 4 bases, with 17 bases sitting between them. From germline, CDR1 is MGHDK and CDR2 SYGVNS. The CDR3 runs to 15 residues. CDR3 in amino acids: CASRRLGIGSDTQYF. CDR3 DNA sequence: TGTGCCAGCAGGCGGTTAGGGATAGGTTCAGATACGCAGTATTTT.

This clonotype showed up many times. CDR3 in DNA: TGTGCCAGCAATGTGGGGGCCGCCACTGAAGCTTTCTTT. It specifies CASNVGAATEAFF. The V and J genes are TRBV6-5 and TRBJ1-1, with TRBD1 as a possible D gene (6 bases). Between the trimmed V and J ends, which lost 7 bases and 4 bases, there was a span of 13 bases. The CDR3 is 13 amino acids. Germline V gene sequence: CDR1 MNHEY, CDR2 SVGAGI.

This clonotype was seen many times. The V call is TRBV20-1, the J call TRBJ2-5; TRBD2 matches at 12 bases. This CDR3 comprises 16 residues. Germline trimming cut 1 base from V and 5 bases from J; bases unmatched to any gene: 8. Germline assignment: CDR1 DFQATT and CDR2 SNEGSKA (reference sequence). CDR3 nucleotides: TGCAGTGCTAGAGGGACTAGCGGGGCCCCGGGGGAGACCCAGTACTTC. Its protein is CSARGTSGAPGETQYF.

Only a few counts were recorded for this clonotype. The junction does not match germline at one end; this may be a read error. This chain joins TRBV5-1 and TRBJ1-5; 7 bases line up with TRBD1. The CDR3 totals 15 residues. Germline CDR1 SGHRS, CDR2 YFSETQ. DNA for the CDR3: TGCGCCAGCAGCTTGGGACAGGGTAGAAATCAGCCCCAGAATTTT. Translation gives CASSLGQGRNQPQNF. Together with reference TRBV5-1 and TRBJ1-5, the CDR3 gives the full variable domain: KAGVTQTPRYLIKTRGQQVTLSCSPISGHRSVSWYQQTPGQGLQFLFEYFSETQRNKGNFPGRFSGRQFSNSRSEMNVSTLELGDSALYLCASSLGQGRNQPQNFGDGTRLSIL.